The 27 T cell receptor beta chains given below trace back to one sample, sequenced in a study of blood T cells in healthy people across ages. A second PCR, run for about 7 to 11 cycles, used a sample-barcoded 5' primer plus a J-beta primer mix. TCRdb re-analysed the 5' RACE reads in MiXCR, keeping a single row per CDR3 protein. The sample lists over 950,000 distinct CDR3 sequences, 45% to 60% occurring once. Sequencing was carried out using blood. The receptors were sampled from a woman aged 60-75 years in good health.

This sequence joins TRBV7-9 and TRBJ1-2, with TRBD1 as a possible D gene (6 bases). V lost 6 bases and J 4 bases, leaving 6 bases between the germline ends. CDR3 length equals 11 residues. Germline CDR1 reads SEHNR; CDR2 reads FQNEAQ (reference sequence). The CDR3 nucleotides are TGTGCCAGCAGGACAGGCTATGGCTACACCTTC. Its protein product is CASRTGYGYTF.

The V gene is TRBV6-5, the J gene TRBJ2-7; no firm D call. Deletions cut 2 bases from V and 7 bases from J, with 6 bases between. In germline, CDR1 is MNHEY, CDR2 SVGAGI. The CDR3 loop spans 11 amino acids. The CDR3 loop is CASSYRAEQYF. For the CDR3, the DNA is TGTGCCAGCAGTTACCGGGCGGAGCAGTACTTC.

This clonotype showed up just once. The chain has TRBV15 and TRBJ2-1; D not resolved. V lost 1 base and J lost 6, with 7 bases in between. The length of the CDR3 is 13 residues. Germline V gene sequence: CDR1 LNHNV, CDR2 YYDKDF (reference sequence). The CDR3 DNA reads as TGTGCCACCAGCAGAGTGATAGGCAATGAGCAGTTCTTC. Residues: CATSRVIGNEQFF.

This clonotype turned up a few times. The chain links TRBV28 to TRBJ2-1; D tentatively fits TRBD1 or TRBD2 (5 bases each). The V end lost 3 bases, the J end lost 10 bases, and 13 bases lay between the germline ends. The CDR3 is 13 residues long. From germline, CDR1 is MDHEN and CDR2 SYDVKM. CDR3: CASSLERDGEQFF. CDR3 DNA sequence: TGTGCCAGCAGTTTGGAAAGGGACGGAGAGCAGTTCTTC.

This chain joins TRBV6-5 and TRBJ2-1, with 9 bases that match TRBD2. This CDR3 has 15 residues. V shed 2 bases and J 4 bases; nucleotides not matched to a gene: 3. CDR1 and CDR2 (germline): MNHEY, SVGAGI. CDR3 loop: CASSYGTSKYNEQFF. Written as DNA, the CDR3 is TGTGCCAGCAGTTACGGGACTAGCAAATACAATGAGCAGTTCTTC.

This clonotype occurred a few times. The J gene is TRBJ2-3, the V gene TRBV10-3; weak D call: TRBD1 (5 bases). Per the germline V gene, CDR1 is ENHRY and CDR2 is SYGVKD. The CDR3 contains 12 residues. With 10 bases removed from V and 5 bases from J, the gap between germline ends came to 13 bases. The CDR3 bases are TGTGCCACCAGGGATTTTGGAGATACGCAGTATTTT. This codes for CATRDFGDTQYF.

This clonotype showed up just a few times. The genes are TRBV20-1 and TRBJ2-7; possibly TRBD2 for D (6 bases). Trimming left V 6 bases short and J 6 bases short, with 15 bases between. This CDR3 has 12 residues. Germline V lookup: CDR1 DFQATT, CDR2 SNEGSKA (reference sequence). As DNA, the CDR3 is TGCAGTGCGAGACTAGTAGGAGGCGAGCAGTACTTC. It encodes CSARLVGGEQYF.

About this clonotype: Relative to the germline gene, one junction end is altered; a read error may explain this. This rearrangement joins TRBV6-2 or TRBV6-3 to TRBJ2-5; D is possibly TRBD1 (6 bases). The CDR3 consists of 15 residues. The germline V gene encodes CDR1 MNHEY and CDR2 SVGEGT. CDR3 DNA: TGTGCCAGCAGTTACGGTGTGGACAGTCAAGCGACCCAGTACTTC. This codes for CASSYGVDSQATQYF.

The J gene is TRBJ2-3, the V gene TRBV28; D is perhaps TRBD2 (5 bases). CDR1 and CDR2 (germline): MDHEN, SYDVKM. CDR3 size: 15 residues. The V end was cut by 5 bases, the J end by 1 base, with 13 bases between. The CDR3 nucleotides are TGTGCCAGCAGTCAGCTAGGGAGCGGCACAGATACGCAGTATTTT. Its protein product is CASSQLGSGTDTQYF.

This clonotype appeared many times. This chain uses TRBV5-1 with TRBJ2-1; 8 bases are shared with TRBD1. This CDR3 region has 13 residues. Germline CDR1 SGHRS, CDR2 YFSETQ. J gave up 6 bases and V 4 bases, and 3 bases lay outside the gene matches. This CDR3 is CASSVGQANEQFF. For the CDR3, the DNA is TGCGCCAGCAGCGTGGGACAGGCCAATGAGCAGTTCTTC. Full variable domain (remainder filled in from reference TRBV5-1 and TRBJ2-1): KAGVTQTPRYLIKTRGQQVTLSCSPISGHRSVSWYQQTPGQGLQFLFEYFSETQRNKGNFPGRFSGRQFSNSRSEMNVSTLELGDSALYLCASSVGQANEQFFGPGTRLTVL.

About this clonotype itself: One end of the junction does not line up with germline, which may come from a read error. V is TRBV5-1 and J is TRBJ2-5, with 7 bases identical to TRBD1. Looked up from germline, CDR1 is SGHRS and CDR2 is YFSETQ. The CDR3 runs to 14 residues. In DNA, the CDR3 is TGCGCCAGCGGCTTCTCGACAGGGTCCGAGACCCAGTACTTC. Translation gives CASGFSTGSETQYF.

The chain recombines TRBV30 with TRBJ1-2, with 7 bases that match TRBD1. The CDR3 loop spans 14 amino acids. Germline V gene data show CDR1 as GTSNPN and CDR2 as SVGIG (reference sequence). Germline trimming cut 2 bases from V and 6 bases from J; bases unmatched to any gene: 9. The DNA of the CDR3 is TGTGCCTGGAGTATCCCGACAGGGCTAGATGGCTACACCTTC. This codes for CAWSIPTGLDGYTF.

The chain employs TRBV6-6 and TRBJ2-4; D may be TRBD1 or TRBD2 (5 bases each). Matching the DNA end better, TRBJ2-7 makes the J call doubtful. The germline V gene has CDR1 MNHNY and CDR2 SVGAGI (reference sequence). This CDR3 region has 14 residues. This chain's CDR3 is CASSYSQGRPEQYF. The CDR3, as DNA: TGTGCCAGCAGTTATTCTCAGGGACGACCCGAGCAGTACTTC.

V and J are TRBV5-1 and TRBJ2-2, with TRBD2 matching 13 bases. V was pared by 0 bases and J by 6 bases, with 5 bases of the junction left unmatched. CDR3 size: 17 residues. CDR1 is SGHRS and CDR2 is YFSETQ in the germline V gene. The CDR3 sequence: CASSLGLAGGQAGELFF. The DNA for the CDR3 is TGCGCCAGCAGCTTGGGACTAGCGGGAGGACAAGCCGGGGAGCTGTTTTTT.

This clonotype turned up a few times. The genes are TRBV20-1 and TRBJ1-5; a weak D match, TRBD1 (5 bases). Germline V CDR1 and CDR2: DFQATT, SNEGSKA (reference sequence). The V and J ends lost 2 bases and 4 bases respectively, with 12 bases between them. The CDR3 runs 14 residues. CDR3 sequence (DNA): TGCAGTGCTAGAACTTCGGGGGGAAATCAGCCCCAGCATTTT. Its translation is CSARTSGGNQPQHF.

This clonotype turned up a few times. V and J are TRBV7-9 and TRBJ1-6; D not resolved. V gave up 0 bases and J gave up 0 bases, with 3 bases separating them. CDR1 is SEHNR and CDR2 is FQNEAQ in the germline V gene (reference sequence). The CDR3 runs 15 residues. The DNA for the CDR3 is TGTGCCAGCAGCTTAGCGAACTCCTATAATTCACCCCTCCACTTT. Amino acids: CASSLANSYNSPLHF.

The chain recombines TRBV30 with TRBJ1-2; D is unresolved. This CDR3 spans 13 amino acids. Germline V gene data show CDR1 as GTSNPN and CDR2 as SVGIG (reference sequence). Trimming removed 0 bases from V and 0 bases from J, with 5 bases in between. CDR3 residues: CAWSVDANYGYTF. CDR3 coding DNA: TGTGCCTGGAGTGTTGATGCTAACTATGGCTACACCTTC.

Many counts were recorded for this clonotype. The chain recombines TRBV20-1 with TRBJ2-1, with 7 nucleotides matching TRBD2. The CDR3 covers 14 residues. Germline V gene lookup returns CDR1 DFQATT and CDR2 SNEGSKA (reference sequence). The ends lost 3 bases at V and 3 bases at J; junction bases unmatched: 5. CDR3 residues: CSARGGRDYNEQFF. In nucleotides, the CDR3 is TGCAGTGCTAGGGGCGGGAGAGACTACAATGAGCAGTTCTTC.

This clonotype has only a few counts. The DNA of the CDR3 is TGTGCCAGCAGCTTAGCGGCTAGCGGGAGGACCTACGAGCAGTACTTC. It yields the protein CASSLAASGRTYEQYF. This sequence joins TRBV7-2 and TRBJ2-7; TRBD2 agrees at 11 bases. Trimming took 0 bases from V and 2 from J; bases not matched to a gene: 3. Per germline, CDR1 SGHTA and CDR2 FQGNSA. The CDR3 spans 16 residues.

V and J are TRBV4-2 and TRBJ2-3; 7 bases align to TRBD2. This CDR3 has 17 residues. The germline V gene has CDR1 LGHNA and CDR2 YNFKEQ. The V segment lost 0 bases and the J segment 6 bases; nucleotides outside the gene matches: 12. This CDR3 is CASSQDLGGTTLDTQYF. Here the CDR3 DNA reads TGTGCCAGCAGCCAAGATCTGGGAGGGACTACTCTGGATACGCAGTATTTT.

The chain has TRBV30 and TRBJ2-7; 10 bases agree with TRBD2. This CDR3 has 17 amino acids. Germline CDR1 reads GTSNPN; CDR2 reads SVGIG (reference sequence). Trimming at V came to 2 bases and at J to 0 bases, leaving 10 bases not matched to a gene. CDR3: CAWSLAGGLGVSYEQYF. The CDR3 DNA follows: TGTGCCTGGAGTTTAGCGGGAGGCCTGGGGGTCTCCTACGAGCAGTACTTC.

The chain joins TRBV7-2 to TRBJ2-3; TRBD2 aligns across 11 bases. CDR1 and CDR2 (germline): SGHTA, FQGNSA. The CDR3 is made up of 14 amino acids. The junction had 6 bases not matched to a gene; V was cut back by 7 bases and J by 6 bases. CDR3 protein: CASNVAGGIDTQYF. CDR3 bases: TGTGCCAGCAACGTAGCGGGAGGGATTGATACGCAGTATTTT.

The table lists this clonotype with a count of one. Germline and junction disagree at one end, which may indicate a read error. The gene calls are TRBV4-1 and TRBJ2-7, with a possible D match to TRBD2 (5 bases). This CDR3 spans 13 amino acids. Germline V gene lookup returns CDR1 MGHRA and CDR2 YSYEKL. The CDR3 DNA is TGCACCAGCAGCCAGCAGGACTTCTACGAGCAGTACTTC. Protein sequence: CTSSQQDFYEQYF.

The chain is built from TRBV20-1 and TRBJ1-6; D not resolved. The CDR3 has 13 amino acids. V lost 3 bases to trimming and J lost 2 bases, with 5 bases between them. Germline CDR1 reads DFQATT; CDR2 reads SNEGSKA (reference sequence). The CDR3 nucleotides read TGCAGTGCTAGTATTGCCTATAATTCACCCCTCCACTTT. Translated, it gives CSASIAYNSPLHF.

As for this clonotype: Mismatch with germline at one junction end may stem from a read error. J is TRBJ1-5 and V is TRBV7-2; D not resolved. This CDR3 comprises 16 residues. Germline values: CDR1 SGHTA, CDR2 FQGNSA. In DNA, the CDR3 is TGTGCCAGCAGCTTAATACCAAGGGTTGGCAATCGGCCCCAGCATTTT. Amino acids: CASSLIPRVGNRPQHF. Filled out from reference TRBV7-2 and TRBJ1-5, the complete variable domain reads GAGVSQSPSNKVTEKGKDVELRCDPISGHTALYWYRQSLGQGLEFLIYFQGNSAPDKSGLPSDRFSAERTGGSVSTLTIQRTQQEDSAVYLCASSLIPRVGNRPQHFGDGTRLSIL.

V is TRBV6-2 or TRBV6-3 and J is TRBJ2-5, with 7 bases fitting TRBD2. The CDR3 runs to 14 residues. CDR1 is MNHEY and CDR2 is SVGEGT in the germline V gene. V lost 7 bases and J lost 1; bases outside the gene matches: 6. The CDR3 nucleotides are TGTGCCAGCAAGTCAAGCGGGGCCCAAGAGACCCAGTACTTC. Its translation: CASKSSGAQETQYF.

This clonotype turned up a few times. The J gene is TRBJ2-7, the V gene TRBV12-3 or TRBV12-4; the D gene is possibly TRBD1 (6 bases). Trimming pared 6 bases from V and 3 bases from J, leaving 18 bases between. The CDR3 has 15 residues. The CDR3 sequence is CASSLGTLLGYEQYF. DNA for the CDR3: TGTGCCAGCAGCCTCGGGACACTACTCGGCTACGAGCAGTACTTC.